Below, 23 T cell receptor beta chains from the same sample are listed, as sequenced in a study of blood T cell repertoires in COVID-19. The method was immunoSEQ multiplex PCR; TCRdb's version includes in-frame clones alone and lacks a portion of them. The table lists over 35,000 clones, 80% to 90% of them singletons, with 3.5% to 5% in the top ten. The sample consisted of peripheral blood. All receptors come from a man in his forties or fifties with COVID-19, enrolled during active disease.

CDR3 protein: CASSEIRNTGELFF. CDR3 sequence (DNA): TGTGCCAGCAGTGAAATCAGGAACACCGGGGAGCTGTTTTTT. V is TRBV2 and J is TRBJ2-2; D is undetermined. The CDR3 totals 14 residues. Between the trimmed V and J ends, which lost 2 bases and 1 base, there was a span of 5 bases. The germline V gene encodes CDR1 SNHLY and CDR2 FYNNEI. Full variable domain (rest looked up from reference TRBV2 and TRBJ2-2): EPEVTQTPSHQVTQMGQEVILRCVPISNHLYFYWYRQILGQKVEFLVSFYNNEISEKSEIFDDQFSVERPDGSNFTLKIRSTKLEDSAMYFCASSEIRNTGELFFGEGSRLTVL.

V usage is TRBV2 and J usage is TRBJ2-5; 9 positions agree with TRBD2. J was trimmed by 3 bases and V by 11 bases; bases with no gene match: 7. This CDR3 comprises 13 residues. Per the germline V gene, CDR1 is SNHLY and CDR2 is FYNNEI. The CDR3 sequence is CAGETSGEETQYF. The DNA of the CDR3 is TGTGCCGGGGAGACTAGCGGTGAAGAGACCCAGTACTTC.

This clone turned up a few times. The chain recombines TRBV4-1 with TRBJ2-5; D perhaps matches TRBD1 (7 bases). V was cut by 5 bases and J by 4 bases, with 23 bases left in between. Germline assignment: CDR1 MGHRA and CDR2 YSYEKL. This CDR3 is 17 amino acids long. CDR3 loop: CASSYDRGQGGRETQYF. CDR3 nucleotides: TGCGCCAGCAGCTATGACAGAGGCCAGGGGGGTCGAGAGACCCAGTACTTC.

The chain links TRBV19 to TRBJ2-3, with TRBD1 identical over 8 bases. This CDR3 spans 14 amino acids. V lost 5 bases, J lost 8 bases, and 9 bases stayed unmatched. Germline V gene sequence: CDR1 LNHDA, CDR2 SQIVND (reference sequence). This CDR3 reads CASSSGTGHSTQYF. Written as DNA, the CDR3 is TGTGCCAGTAGTTCAGGGACAGGTCATAGTACGCAGTATTTT.

This sequence joins TRBV28 and TRBJ2-3; a possible D gene is TRBD2 (6 bases). The CDR3 runs to 15 residues. Germline CDR1 and CDR2: MDHEN and SYDVKM. The V end lost 3 bases, the J end lost 2 bases, and 12 bases lay between the germline ends. Written as DNA, the CDR3 is TGTGCCAGCAGTTTTGGGACTCTCCCCACAGATACGCAGTATTTT. Amino acid sequence: CASSFGTLPTDTQYF.

This chain joins TRBV19 and TRBJ1-6; 8 bases agree with TRBD1. With 8 bases clipped from V and 8 bases from J, the junction kept 5 bases outside the gene matches. The CDR3 totals 13 residues. CDR1 and CDR2 (germline): LNHDA, SQIVND (reference sequence). The DNA for the CDR3 is TGTGCCAGTGGAACAGGGGGTGATTCACCCCTCCACTTT. Its protein product is CASGTGGDSPLHF.

This clone occurred once. The DNA for the CDR3 is TGTGCCACCAGTGACAAAGGACTAGCGGGAGAGACCCAGTACTTC. Translating gives CATSDKGLAGETQYF. The chain couples TRBV24-1 to TRBJ2-5; 11 bases align to TRBD2. J lost 4 bases, V lost 4 bases, and 4 bases had no gene match. CDR3 length: 15 residues. Germline CDR1 reads KGHDR; CDR2 reads SFDVKD.

V usage is TRBV7-6 and J usage is TRBJ2-5, with 10 bases aligning to TRBD2. The CDR3 extends over 16 amino acids. J was trimmed by 2 bases and V by 1 base; bases with no gene match: 4. Germline CDR1 and CDR2: SGHVS and FNYEAQ. The CDR3 protein is CASSLGSGGTQETQYF. CDR3 in DNA: TGTGCCAGCAGCTTAGGTAGCGGGGGGACGCAAGAGACCCAGTACTTC.

The table lists this clone with a few counts. The chain has TRBV19 and TRBJ1-4; D call uncertain. The V and J ends lost 8 bases and 8 bases respectively, with 15 bases between them. Germline CDR1 and CDR2: LNHDA and SQIVND (reference sequence). The CDR3 runs to 13 residues. CDR3 nucleotide sequence: TGTGCCAGTGAAGCGGCAGGAAAGGAAAAACTGTTTTTT. Amino acid sequence: CASEAAGKEKLFF.

The rearrangement links TRBV7-8 to TRBJ2-2; TRBD2 matches 7 bases. This CDR3 has 16 amino acids. J gave up 2 bases and V 5 bases, and 8 bases lay outside the gene matches. Germline lookup yields CDR1 SGHVS and CDR2 FQNEAQ. CDR3 region: CASSPALAVNTGELFF. The CDR3 DNA sequence: TGTGCCAGCAGCCCCGCCCTAGCGGTTAACACCGGGGAGCTGTTTTTT.

This chain connects TRBV9 to TRBJ2-5; the match to TRBD2 covers 9 bases. Unmatched junction bases numbered 3, after V lost 2 bases and J lost 1 base. The germline V gene has CDR1 SGDLS and CDR2 YYNGEE. The CDR3 sequence is 15 residues long. The CDR3 nucleotides read TGTGCCAGCAGCGTCGCTAGCGGGGTCCAAGAGACCCAGTACTTC. This translates into CASSVASGVQETQYF.

This clone appeared a few times. The chain links TRBV28 to TRBJ2-7; D might be TRBD1 (5 bases). The V and J ends lost 3 bases and 3 bases respectively, with 15 bases between them. Per the germline V gene, CDR1 is MDHEN and CDR2 is SYDVKM. This CDR3 comprises 15 residues. The CDR3 sequence is CASSLPLGHGYEQYF. CDR3 sequence (DNA): TGTGCCAGCAGTTTGCCCCTCGGACATGGCTACGAGCAGTACTTC.

The V and J genes are TRBV3-1 (or the pseudogene TRBV3-2) and TRBJ1-3; D unresolved. V dropped 4 bases and J dropped 0 bases, with 13 bases sitting between them. CDR1 is LGHDT and CDR2 is YNNKEL in the germline V gene (reference sequence). The CDR3 loop spans 16 amino acids. CDR3 nucleotide sequence: TGTGCCAGCAGCCCAACCGATCGGAGCTCTGGAAACACCATATATTTT. Translated, it gives CASSPTDRSSGNTIYF.

This clone showed up just once. V is TRBV10-3 and J is TRBJ1-1; D uncertain. This CDR3 has 15 residues. Germline V gene sequence: CDR1 ENHRY, CDR2 SYGVKD. V lost 6 bases and J 6 bases, leaving 20 bases between the germline ends. The CDR3: CAIRRVFRETSEAFF. The CDR3 DNA follows: TGTGCCATCAGAAGAGTCTTCCGGGAGACCTCTGAAGCTTTCTTT.

The gene calls are TRBV4-2 and TRBJ2-7, with D unclear. Germline V lookup: CDR1 LGHNA, CDR2 YNFKEQ. V shed 0 bases and J shed 5 bases, with 5 bases lying between them. The CDR3 is made up of 12 amino acids. CDR3 region: CASSQEAHEQYF. CDR3 coding DNA: TGTGCCAGCAGCCAAGAGGCACACGAGCAGTACTTC.

The CDR3 DNA reads as TGTGCCAGCAGCCAAGAATTAGCGGGAGCTAGCACAGATACGCAGTATTTT. It codes for CASSQELAGASTDTQYF. The chain couples TRBV4-2 to TRBJ2-3; 9 nucleotides align to TRBD2. The V and J ends lost 0 bases and 0 bases, in that order; junction bases with no gene match: 4. This CDR3 contains 17 residues. CDR1 and CDR2 (germline): LGHNA, YNFKEQ.

This chain connects TRBV20-1 to TRBJ2-7; 7 bases are a match to TRBD1. Trimming at V came to 6 bases and at J to 5 bases, leaving 4 bases not matched to a gene. Germline V gene lookup returns CDR1 DFQATT and CDR2 SNEGSKA (reference sequence). The CDR3 covers 11 residues. The CDR3 sequence is CSARTGDEQYF. The CDR3 region has the DNA TGCAGTGCAAGAACAGGGGACGAGCAGTACTTC.

This sequence joins TRBV10-3 and TRBJ1-1; D is uncertain. The germline V gene has CDR1 ENHRY and CDR2 SYGVKD. The CDR3 runs 13 residues. The V end was cut by 0 bases, the J end by 2 bases, with 4 bases between. As DNA, the CDR3 is TGTGCCATCAGTGAGTCGGCCAACACTGAAGCTTTCTTT. The encoded protein is CAISESANTEAFF.

This clone was counted between two and nine times. The chain couples TRBV11-2 to TRBJ1-1, with unresolved D. The germline CDR1 and CDR2 sequences are SGHAT and FQNNGV. This CDR3 has 18 residues. V was trimmed by 0 bases and J by 1 base, leaving 18 bases between them. The DNA of the CDR3 is TGTGCCAGCAGCTTAGACCACATGGGTGAGGGTCGGAACACTGAAGCTTTCTTT. Its translation: CASSLDHMGEGRNTEAFF.

The CDR3 sequence is CASSETFGDPGQFDGYTF. The CDR3 bases are TGTGCCAGCAGTGAAACCTTCGGAGATCCGGGACAGTTTGATGGCTACACCTTC. The chain employs TRBV6-1 and TRBJ1-2; 7 nucleotides align to TRBD1. This CDR3 spans 18 amino acids. Germline CDR1 is MNHNS and CDR2 is SASEGT. The ends lost 2 bases at V and 6 bases at J; junction bases unmatched: 18.

The V and J genes are TRBV5-6 and TRBJ2-7, with TRBD1 matching over 7 bases. V dropped 7 bases and J dropped 3; count of bases not matched to a gene: 19. CDR3 size: 17 residues. Germline CDR1 SGHDT, CDR2 YYEEEE. In DNA form, the CDR3 reads TGTGCCAGCGTTACGAGACTCCAACTGGGGACAGACTACGAGCAGTACTTC. Its translation: CASVTRLQLGTDYEQYF.

J is TRBJ1-5 and V is TRBV4-1; D unresolved. The V gene lost 1 base and the J gene lost 1 base, with 2 bases spanning the gap. The V gene's germline CDR1 is MGHRA and CDR2 YSYEKL. The CDR3 length is 13 residues. In nucleotides, the CDR3 is TGCGCCAGCAGCCAAGCGAGCAATCAGCCCCAGCATTTT. It yields the protein CASSQASNQPQHF.

This clone was seen only once. J is TRBJ2-7 and V is TRBV29-1; perhaps TRBD2 as D (6 bases). The CDR3 is 12 residues long. From germline, CDR1 is SQVTM and CDR2 ANQGSEA. V was clipped by 7 bases and J by 7 bases, with 17 bases between them. The CDR3 is CSATRESREQYF. The CDR3 nucleotides read TGCAGCGCTACCCGGGAGTCTCGGGAGCAGTACTTC.